This T cell receptor (beta chain) appears in the sequencing data of a study of cytomegalovirus exposure and HLA in healthy donors. Findings and limits, study-wide: The study labeled fewer than 200 TCR beta chains cytomegalovirus-associated.

The donors were members of the validation cohort comprising 100 to 150 subjects, separate from the roughly 690-subject first cohort. Repertoires were generated with immunoSEQ multiplex PCR, while TCRdb's copy carries only in-frame clones and drops some. This sample carries 95,000 to 150,000 clones, 85% to 90% of them seen once, and the ten largest clones take just under 6.5%. As for this clone: Its antigen is as yet unknown.

The CDR3 runs 13 residues. Per germline, CDR1 SNHLY and CDR2 FYNNEI. Trimming took 4 bases from V and 1 from J, leaving 7 bases between them. Sequencing was performed on PBMCs. This chain connects TRBV2 to TRBJ1-1; unclear D gene. This receptor was obtained from a woman aged 18-30 years in good health and CMV-seropositive. The CDR3 DNA reads as TGTGCCAGCAGTGTTTTAGAGAACACTGAAGCTTTCTTT. Translated, it gives CASSVLENTEAFF. The full variable domain, rest sourced from reference TRBV2 and TRBJ1-1, is EPEVTQTPSHQVTQMGQEVILRCVPISNHLYFYWYRQILGQKVEFLVSFYNNEISEKSEIFDDQFSVERPDGSNFTLKIRSTKLEDSAMYFCASSVLENTEAFFGQGTRLTVV.